This paragraph reports one T cell receptor beta chain. Its antigen is not identified. These data come from a study of cytomegalovirus exposure and HLA in healthy donors. This CDR3 region has 16 residues. Unmatched junction bases numbered 8, after V lost 3 bases and J lost 5 bases. Germline V CDR1 and CDR2: SGDLS, YYNGEE. Study-level results: Trimming of TCR beta V- and J-genes showed a link, identified in a later analysis, to a missense DCLRE1C variant.

In the PCR, 60 Vbeta and 13 Jbeta primers were used. Assay: immunoSEQ multiplex PCR; the TCRdb copy retains only in-frame clones and omits some. The table shows some 170,000 clones, with around 81% occurring only once. The donors (healthy individuals) were bone marrow donors. This TCR was recovered from a woman aged 30 to 39 in good health and CMV-seronegative. Sequencing was carried out using PBMCs. The rearrangement uses TRBV9 and TRBJ1-4, with 9 bases lining up with TRBD1. DNA of the CDR3: TGTGCCAGCAGCGCCAGTCCCGGGACAGGGAATGAAAAACTGTTTTTT. The encoded protein is CASSASPGTGNEKLFF.